This T cell receptor (beta chain) was sequenced for a study of blood T cell repertoires in COVID-19. Study-wide context: Specimens from acute and convalescent COVID-19 originated in the United States, Italy and Spain.

As processed by the authors: Cell counts per sample came from amplifying reference gene primers. Data came from immunoSEQ multiplex PCR; TCRdb stores just in-frame clones and leaves some out. That table furnishes V, J and clone size, whereas the DNA furnished D and trimming. The sample has 200,000 to 250,000 clones, 80% to 90% seen once. V was clipped by 1 base and J by 2 bases, with 7 bases between them. There are 14 residues in the CDR3. Germline loops: CDR1 LNHDA, CDR2 SQIVND (reference sequence). Donors of Cohort 3 who recovered were those that had two negative PCRs, clearance, or symptom resolution.

The sequenced material came from PBMCs or T cells enriched from blood (not recorded which). The chain carries TRBV19 and TRBJ2-3, with D uncertain. The receptor was derived from a woman aged 25 to 39 who had recovered from COVID-19. The CDR3, as DNA: TGTGCCAGTAGTATAGGAGGAACCACAGATACGCAGTATTTT. It yields the protein CASSIGGTTDTQYF. The full variable domain, completed using reference TRBV19 and TRBJ2-3, is DGGITQSPKYLFRKEGQNVTLSCEQNLNHDAMYWYRQDPGQGLRLIYYSQIVNDFQKGDIAEGYSVSREKKESFPLTVTSAQKNPTAFYLCASSIGGTTDTQYFGPGTRLTVL.